This T cell receptor beta chain was recorded in a study of cytomegalovirus exposure and HLA in healthy donors. General study findings and limits: Sequencing likely caused a cluster of highly shared sequence variants.

13 Jbeta primers and 60 Vbeta primers were used for the PCR. The method was immunoSEQ multiplex PCR; TCRdb's version includes in-frame clones alone and lacks a portion of them. Here the sample spans about 120,000 clones, about 83% being singletons. J gave up 4 bases and V 4 bases, and 8 bases lay outside the gene matches. Looked up from germline, CDR1 is LNHNV and CDR2 is YYDKDF (reference sequence). The CDR3 has 15 residues. The donors gave bone marrow, and they were healthy. Donors showed nominal health when sampled, although they likely had unrecorded immune exposures. About this clone itself: Its antigen is as yet unknown.

The TCR comes from a woman between 40 and 55 years old in good health and CMV-seropositive. The V gene is TRBV15, the J gene TRBJ1-1; 8 bases agree with TRBD1. Sequencing input: PBMCs. CDR3 sequence reads: CATSTLTGVGTEAFF. DNA of the CDR3: TGTGCCACCAGCACCTTGACAGGGGTTGGCACTGAAGCTTTCTTT.